These 7 T cell receptor beta chains were all obtained from the same sample, sequenced in a study of blood T cells in healthy people across ages. A second PCR of 7 to 11 cycles used a sample-barcoded 5' primer and a J-beta primer mix. TCRdb analysed the 5' RACE reads with MiXCR anew, one entry per CDR3 protein. This table has 650,000 to 700,000 distinct CDR3 sequences, roughly half appearing once. Source material: blood. Every receptor here comes from a woman of 80 years or more in good health.

This chain joins TRBV3-1 and TRBJ2-4; 7 bases agree with TRBD2. After removal of 2 bases from V and 7 bases from J, the junction contained 11 bases not matched to a gene. Per germline, CDR1 LGHDT and CDR2 YNNKEL (reference sequence). The CDR3 is 16 amino acids. The CDR3 DNA is TGTGCCAGCAGCCAACTATTGGCGGGAGCGGGGAACATTCAGTACTTC. Its translation: CASSQLLAGAGNIQYF.

On this clonotype itself: A clone one base away is much larger, so this may be a read error. The V gene is TRBV24-1, the J gene TRBJ2-7; D call uncertain. Per the germline V gene, CDR1 is KGHDR and CDR2 is SFDVKD. Trimming cost V 0 bases and J 9 bases, with 8 bases left between them. The CDR3 consists of 12 residues. CDR3 in DNA: TGTGCCACCAGTGATTTGCTGGGCGGGCAGTACTTC. Translating gives CATSDLLGGQYF.

As concerns this clonotype: The junction departs from germline at one end; a sequencing error may be responsible. This rearrangement joins TRBV4-1 to TRBJ1-5, with D tentatively TRBD1 (6 bases). The CDR3 length is 16 residues. CDR1 MGHRA and CDR2 YSYEKL come from the germline V gene. The DNA of the CDR3 is TGCGCCAGCAGCAAGGGGGGGGCTTTGGGCAATCATCCCCAGCATTTT. It encodes CASSKGGALGNHPQHF.

The sample holds a few counts of this clonotype. Just one base apart from a much larger clone, this may be a read error. V is TRBV20-1 and J is TRBJ2-1; 7 bases are a match to TRBD1. Germline trimming cut 6 bases from V and 7 bases from J; bases unmatched to any gene: 9. The CDR3 consists of 13 residues. The V gene's germline CDR1 is DFQATT and CDR2 SNEGSKA (reference sequence). This CDR3 is CSARDSTINEQFF. The CDR3 nucleotides read TGCAGTGCCCGGGACAGTACCATTAATGAGCAGTTCTTC.

This clonotype was recorded at least ten times. CDR3: CAISERTGPYNSPLHF. In DNA form, the CDR3 reads TGTGCCATCAGTGAGCGGACAGGGCCTTATAATTCACCCCTCCACTTT. This sequence joins TRBV10-3 and TRBJ1-6; the match to TRBD1 covers 8 bases. V shed 2 bases and J 4 bases; nucleotides not matched to a gene: 4. The CDR3 covers 16 residues. Germline V gene lookup returns CDR1 ENHRY and CDR2 SYGVKD.

This chain joins TRBV18 and TRBJ2-3; 8 nucleotides agree with TRBD2. CDR3 size: 14 residues. Germline values: CDR1 KGHSH, CDR2 LQKENI. J gave up 5 bases and V 4 bases, and 5 bases lay outside the gene matches. CDR3 region: CASSRGLEGDTQYF. CDR3 DNA: TGTGCCAGCTCACGGGGACTAGAGGGAGATACGCAGTATTTT.

This clonotype showed up many times. J is TRBJ1-2 and V is TRBV27; D is undetermined. With 1 base removed from V and 0 bases from J, the gap between germline ends came to 12 bases. The CDR3 is made up of 16 amino acids. Germline CDR1 and CDR2: MNHEY and SMNVEV (reference sequence). The CDR3 nucleotides read TGTGCCAGCAGTTTATTGGGTCAGAAAACTAACTATGGCTACACCTTC. It codes for CASSLLGQKTNYGYTF.